This T cell receptor beta chain was recovered during a study of T cells in Graves' hyperthyroidism and ophthalmopathy (dated by TCRdb to between 2018 and 2021). About the study as a whole: Peripheral blood was sampled at the time of initial diagnosis, prior to any treatment. Following sampling, methimazole starting at 30 mg daily was given to hyperthyroidism patients, and high-dose intravenous methylprednisolone was given to ophthalmopathy patients. In about 6 Graves' hyperthyroidism patients, the study also compared T-cell repertoires from thyroid tissue with T-cell repertoires from blood. The 75 to 100 discovery patients were randomly divided into training and test sets at a 7:3 ratio. To identify TCR V-J signatures that set the groups apart, the researchers used a discovery cohort of 95 to 100 patients, made up of roughly 40 with Graves' ophthalmopathy and some 56 with stable Graves' hyperthyroidism. TCR Vbeta CDR3 sequencing of 130 to 150 peripheral blood samples (roughly 41 ophthalmopathy, over 70 hyperthyroidism and around 17 progressor patients) is reported in the paper. Prospective prediction of ophthalmopathy was tested in an independent validation cohort consisting of 18 hyperthyroidism patients and over 15 patients who later progressed to ophthalmopathy. The paper as a whole reports these results and caveats: A 13 V-J signature model separated ophthalmopathy from stable hyperthyroidism, with roughly 88% sensitivity and roughly 81% specificity in cross-validation and 80%/75% in testing. In validation, progression to ophthalmopathy was predicted by the model with roughly 69% sensitivity and 72% to 85% specificity, a median of about 6.8 months before onset. Blood samples also contained most of the expanded thyroid clonotypes (frequency above 0.001), which suggests that blood repertoires may reflect thyroid immune responses. Sample size was not statistically predetermined, and investigators were not blinded to group allocation.

TCR beta CDR3 regions were amplified from RNA transcripts. The first round of RT-PCR for the TCR CDR3 was performed with the HTBI primer set and the Qiagen OneStep RT-PCR kit. Libraries were constructed in a second round of multiplex PCR, after which size selection and purification were performed. The libraries were sequenced on an Illumina HiSeq2000 using paired-end 100 bp reads. Per the source publication's procedure: SOAPnuke was used to process the raw data, with reads discarded if the reads contained adapters or uncalled bases, had a mean Phred below 15, or lacked an exact constant-primer or identifier match. High-quality paired reads were merged with COPE v1.2.5, and unique nucleotide sequences were defined as clonotypes. MiTCR v1.1 was used to align clonotypes to the IMGT TRBV, TRBD and TRBJ reference segments. Analysis was restricted to V-J combinations with a frequency above 0.0001, which covered about 99% of repertoires. A TCS score was defined as the ratio between F50 (clonal expansion) and ExV (chaos), using BLOSUM62-based TCRdist between CDR3 peptides within each V-J. Welch's t-statistics and random forest reduced several hundred V-J features to around 14, which were used in a naive Bayes classifier (R e1071). TCRdb reprocessed the public reads (quality trimming at Q25 with fastp, clone calling with MiXCR) and kept in-frame beta chains. Entries that share a CDR3 protein sequence are merged under the most common genes and DNA. The V and J calls and clone size come from TCRdb's table, not from the authors' own analysis. The sample table records about 590,000 distinct CDR3 sequences; 14% of these occur just once. In total, the top ten clones hold more than 6% of the sample.

A word on this clonotype: The specificity of this receptor is unknown. Base qualities are not recorded, but no much larger clone differs from it by a single base.

From its cysteine to its phenylalanine, the CDR3 spans 16 amino acids. CDR3 DNA is the only sequence kept; it has 48 bases, read in frame from the first base. Based on the germline V gene (reference sequence), the CDR1 and CDR2 sequences are SEHNR and FQNEAQ. V gives up 8 bases and J gives up 3 bases, and the segment between their germline ends measures 22 bases. Ophthalmopathy patients had moderately to severely active disease, Clinical Activity Score of at least 3, NOSPECS grade of at least 4, and duration under 3 months. Any patient with an uncontrolled infection, another autoimmune disease, pregnancy or lactation was excluded. Clinical symptoms, serum thyroxine and TRAb, thyroid ultrasound, and orbital computed tomography formed the basis for the diagnoses. PBMCs were isolated from about 9.2 ml of fresh peripheral blood by Ficoll-Paque density gradient centrifugation. Total RNA was extracted with Trizol reagent, and quality was checked on an Agilent 2100 Bioanalyzer.

Sequenced input: blood. The chain couples TRBV7-9 to TRBJ1-2; TRBD1 is a possible D gene, resting on 6 matching bases. The receptor's source is a woman under 30 with Graves' ophthalmopathy. The CDR3 loop reads CASSPQTTGQDYGYTF. The bases are TGTGCCAGCTCACCACAAACCACAGGGCAGGACTATGGCTACACCTTC.